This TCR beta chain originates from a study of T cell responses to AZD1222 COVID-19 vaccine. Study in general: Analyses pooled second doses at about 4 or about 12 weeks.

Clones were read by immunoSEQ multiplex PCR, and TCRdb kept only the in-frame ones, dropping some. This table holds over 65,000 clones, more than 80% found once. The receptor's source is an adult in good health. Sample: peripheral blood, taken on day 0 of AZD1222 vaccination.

The CDR3 protein is CASSVAHRGITGELFF. CDR3 DNA: TGTGCCAGCAGCGTAGCTCACAGGGGTATCACCGGGGAGCTGTTTTTT. The rearrangement links TRBV9 to TRBJ2-2; 7 nucleotides agree with TRBD1. This CDR3 contains 16 residues. The V segment lost 0 bases and the J segment 4 bases; nucleotides outside the gene matches: 6. In germline, CDR1 is SGDLS, CDR2 YYNGEE.